The 25 T cell receptor beta chains below were found in one sample sequenced in a study of Graves' ophthalmopathy and Graves' hyperthyroidism. RNA served as the template for amplifying TCR beta CDR3 regions. First-round RT-PCR used HTBI primers; second-round multiplex PCR followed. TCRdb independently ran MiXCR on the multiplex PCR reads; one entry per CDR3 protein. Of hundreds of thousands of distinct CDR3 sequences listed, over 40% are singletons. The sample taken for sequencing was peripheral blood. These receptors were obtained from an adult man with Graves' ophthalmopathy.

This clonotype was seen more than once but under ten times. J is TRBJ2-5 and V is TRBV7-2; D is unclear. This CDR3 comprises 16 residues. The ends were cut back, 1 base at V and 0 bases at J, with 12 bases in the middle. CDR1 is SGHTA and CDR2 is FQGNSA in the germline V gene. DNA for the CDR3: TGTGCCAGCAGCTTAGATGGCGTATATTACCAAGAGACCCAGTACTTC. Its protein is CASSLDGVYYQETQYF.

This clonotype came up many times. The chain carries TRBV7-9 and TRBJ1-1; D not certain. The CDR3 sequence is 11 residues long. Germline CDR1 is SEHNR and CDR2 is FQNEAQ (reference sequence). The V end was cut by 8 bases, the J end by 5 bases, with 9 bases between. The chain's CDR3 is CASQVETEAFF. The CDR3 nucleotides read TGTGCCAGCCAAGTCGAAACTGAAGCTTTCTTT.

J is TRBJ2-7 and V is TRBV7-9, with TRBD1 identical over 9 bases. This CDR3 spans 15 amino acids. Per germline, CDR1 SEHNR and CDR2 FQNEAQ (reference sequence). V shed 6 bases, J shed 2 bases, and the junction held 8 bases outside the gene matches. The CDR3 nucleotides are TGTGCCAGCAGAAAACCGGGACAGGGTACCTACGAGCAGTACTTC. It is translated as CASRKPGQGTYEQYF.

This clonotype occurred many times. The V gene is TRBV20-1, the J gene TRBJ1-1; D may be TRBD1 (5 bases). Per the germline V gene, CDR1 is DFQATT and CDR2 is SNEGSKA (reference sequence). Trimming removed 0 bases at V and 8 bases at J, with 10 bases between. CDR3 size: 12 residues. CDR3 coding DNA: TGCAGTGCTAGAGATGATCGGACAGAAGCTTTCTTT. It yields the protein CSARDDRTEAFF.

The rearrangement uses TRBV10-2 and TRBJ1-3; 7 bases map to TRBD1. Germline CDR1 reads WSHSY; CDR2 reads SAAADI. Trimming at V came to 5 bases and at J to 8 bases, leaving 9 bases not matched to a gene. There are 14 residues in the CDR3. The CDR3 is CASSYRGVQDTIYF. The CDR3 DNA reads TGCGCCAGCAGTTACAGGGGAGTCCAAGACACCATATATTTT.

In this sample, this clonotype turned up a few times. The chain is built from TRBV20-1 and TRBJ2-7; D tentatively fits TRBD1 or TRBD2 (6 bases each). The V end lost 5 bases, the J end lost 5 bases, and 22 bases lay between the germline ends. The germline V gene has CDR1 DFQATT and CDR2 SNEGSKA (reference sequence). The CDR3 spans 15 residues. The CDR3 nucleotides are TGCAGTGCTGGGCTCGGTCCACTCGGGGGCAACGAGCAGTACTTC. This encodes CSAGLGPLGGNEQYF.

This clonotype was recorded many times. The CDR3 loop reads CASSTGGGQETQYF. CDR3 DNA sequence: TGCGCCAGCAGCACCGGAGGGGGGCAAGAGACCCAGTACTTC. The rearrangement joins TRBV5-1 to TRBJ2-5; D is perhaps TRBD1 or TRBD2 (6 bases each). Between the trimmed V and J ends, which lost 4 bases and 2 bases, there was a span of 12 bases. CDR3 size: 14 residues. Germline CDR1 reads SGHRS; CDR2 reads YFSETQ.

The rearrangement uses TRBV10-3 and TRBJ2-3; 7 bases line up with TRBD1. This CDR3 has 14 residues. The junction had 2 bases not matched to a gene; V was cut back by 4 bases and J by 1 base. CDR1 is ENHRY, CDR2 SYGVKD, per germline. CDR3 coding DNA: TGTGCCATCAGTGGTGGACAGGGCACAGATACGCAGTATTTT. It specifies CAISGGQGTDTQYF.

CDR3 residues: CSVGRGQGRSGANVLTF. The CDR3 DNA sequence: TGCAGCGTTGGTAGGGGACAGGGGCGATCTGGGGCCAACGTCCTGACTTTC. The chain carries TRBV29-1 and TRBJ2-6; 10 bases align to TRBD1. The CDR3 length is 17 residues. Unmatched junction bases numbered 7, after V lost 4 bases and J lost 1 base. In germline, CDR1 is SQVTM, CDR2 ANQGSEA.

For this clonotype: A much larger clone lies one base from this, so it may be a read error. The chain joins TRBV11-2 to TRBJ1-1; D unclear. Germline-derived CDR1 and CDR2 are SGHAT and FQNNGV. The CDR3 spans 13 residues. The CDR3: CAGSSTGGSGAFF. The DNA of the CDR3 is TGTGCCGGCAGCTCGACCGGCGGGTCTGGAGCTTTCTTT.

At least ten counts were recorded for this clonotype. J is TRBJ1-2 and V is TRBV11-1; TRBD1 matches at 9 bases. J was trimmed by 5 bases and V by 5 bases; bases with no gene match: 12. CDR1 is SGHAT and CDR2 is FQDESV in the germline V gene (reference sequence). The CDR3 contains 16 residues. The DNA of the CDR3 is TGTGCCAGCAGCCCGGCCGGGACAGGGAGAAATTATGGCTACACCTTC. Translated: CASSPAGTGRNYGYTF. Full variable domain (missing parts from reference TRBV11-1 and TRBJ1-2): EAEVAQSPRYKITEKSQAVAFWCDPISGHATLYWYRQILGQGPELLVQFQDESVVDDSQLPKDRFSAERLKGVDSTLKIQPAELGDSAMYLCASSPAGTGRNYGYTFGSGTRLTVV.

This rearrangement joins TRBV10-3 to TRBJ2-3; 8 bases agree with TRBD1. Germline-derived CDR1 and CDR2 are ENHRY and SYGVKD. The CDR3 totals 14 residues. The V segment lost 4 bases and the J segment 4 bases; nucleotides outside the gene matches: 4. The CDR3 DNA sequence: TGTGCCATCAGTGGACAGGGGATGGCAGATACGCAGTATTTT. Its protein product is CAISGQGMADTQYF.

The CDR3 spells CSAEGYGYTF. The CDR3 DNA follows: TGCAGCGCAGAGGGTTATGGCTACACCTTC. The V gene is TRBV29-1, the J gene TRBJ1-2; D ambiguous. V gave up 7 bases and J gave up 5 bases, with 8 bases separating them. The CDR3 is 10 amino acids. Looked up from germline, CDR1 is SQVTM and CDR2 is ANQGSEA.

This sequence joins TRBV6-1 and TRBJ2-2, with D possibly being TRBD2 (6 bases). Looked up from germline, CDR1 is MNHNS and CDR2 is SASEGT. V lost 6 bases, J lost 7 bases, and 18 bases lay in between. CDR3 size: 15 residues. The chain's CDR3 is CASRTSVNRLGELFF. CDR3 DNA: TGTGCCAGCAGGACTAGTGTGAATCGGCTCGGGGAGCTGTTTTTT.

This clonotype appeared a few times. The chain combines TRBV6-4 with TRBJ1-3; TRBD1 agrees at 9 bases. Germline CDR1 is MRHNA and CDR2 is SNTAGT. The CDR3 is made up of 15 amino acids. V lost 8 bases to trimming and J lost 5 bases; unmatched junction nucleotides: 10. CDR3 in DNA: TGTGCCAGCGAGAGGACAGGGGAAAGCCGAAACACCATATATTTT. Protein: CASERTGESRNTIYF.

There are many counts of this clonotype. The chain uses TRBV2 and TRBJ1-2, with unresolved D. Trimming removed 7 bases at V and 7 bases at J, with 13 bases between. The germline V gene has CDR1 SNHLY and CDR2 FYNNEI. This CDR3 region has 12 residues. CDR3 sequence reads: CASTTQWSGYTF. Written as DNA, the CDR3 is TGTGCCAGCACAACGCAGTGGAGTGGCTACACCTTC.

The chain has TRBV2 and TRBJ1-4; TRBD1 is a possible D gene (6 bases). Trimming shortened V by 4 bases and J by 7 bases, and 10 bases separated the two germline ends. Germline V gives CDR1 SNHLY, CDR2 FYNNEI. The CDR3 is made up of 13 amino acids. CDR3 nucleotides: TGTGCCAGCAGTGTACAGGGTGGTGAAAAACTGTTTTTT. Protein: CASSVQGGEKLFF.

J is TRBJ2-7 and V is TRBV7-9; D is ambiguous. The germline CDR1 and CDR2 sequences are SEHNR and FQNEAQ (reference sequence). The CDR3 runs to 11 residues. The CDR3 loop reads CASVGNHEQYF. Written as DNA, the CDR3 is TGTGCTAGTGTGGGCAACCACGAGCAGTACTTC.

Ten or more counts support this clonotype. The V gene is TRBV7-9, the J gene TRBJ1-1, with 8 bases fitting TRBD1. This CDR3 is 16 amino acids long. Trimming at V came to 3 bases and at J to 5 bases, leaving 11 bases not matched to a gene. Germline lookup yields CDR1 SEHNR and CDR2 FQNEAQ (reference sequence). The CDR3 DNA is TGTGCCAGCAGCTTCGACAGGGGAGGGGGAAAGACTGAAGCTTTCTTT. Translating gives CASSFDRGGGKTEAFF.

This clonotype has ten or more counts. V and J are TRBV7-2 and TRBJ1-2; the D is unclear. V was clipped by 5 bases and J by 8 bases, with 15 bases between them. The CDR3 is made up of 13 amino acids. Germline loops: CDR1 SGHTA, CDR2 FQGNSA. CDR3 loop: CASSLRGLRGYTF. The CDR3 DNA reads as TGTGCCAGCAGCCTCCGAGGACTCCGGGGCTACACCTTC.

This clonotype occurred many times. The V gene is TRBV2, the J gene TRBJ2-5; TRBD2 matches 9 bases. The CDR3 consists of 16 residues. V trimming: 5 bases; J trimming: 5 bases; junction bases outside the gene matches: 12. Germline V gene lookup returns CDR1 SNHLY and CDR2 FYNNEI. The CDR3 DNA reads as TGTGCCAGCAGTCCCGGGGTAGCGGGAGCCGACGAGACCCAGTACTTC. It translates to CASSPGVAGADETQYF.

This clonotype was detected only a few times. This chain links TRBV2 with TRBJ1-3, with 9 bases fitting TRBD1. CDR1 is SNHLY, CDR2 FYNNEI, per germline. V shed 4 bases and J 7 bases; nucleotides not matched to a gene: 2. This CDR3 is 13 amino acids long. DNA of the CDR3: TGTGCCAGCAGTGGGGGGACAGGGAACACCATATATTTT. Amino acid sequence: CASSGGTGNTIYF.

This chain connects TRBV20-1 to TRBJ2-5; no clear D gene. The germline V gene encodes CDR1 DFQATT and CDR2 SNEGSKA (reference sequence). V lost 6 bases and J lost 4, with 21 bases in between. CDR3 length: 15 amino acids. The chain's CDR3 is CSAFRPKASRETQYF. The CDR3 region has the DNA TGCAGTGCCTTCCGTCCTAAGGCTAGTAGAGAGACCCAGTACTTC.

The genes are TRBV7-3 and TRBJ1-2; D remains unclear. The CDR3 loop spans 13 amino acids. Germline-derived CDR1 and CDR2 are SGHTA and FQGTGA. The V gene lost 11 bases and the J gene lost 4 bases, with 17 bases spanning the gap. The CDR3 DNA reads TGTGCCTGGAGGACCCCGGGCCGCTATGGCTACACCTTC. Protein sequence: CAWRTPGRYGYTF.

Regarding this clonotype: Given a much more abundant clone one base away, this may be a read error. The V and J genes are TRBV4-3 and TRBJ2-5; either TRBD1 or TRBD2 may fit D (5 bases each). Germline CDR1 is LGHNA and CDR2 is YSLEER. This CDR3 region has 15 residues. DNA for the CDR3: TGCGCCAGCAGCCAAGGTCCGGGGCCACAAGAGACCCAGTGCTTC. Protein sequence: CASSQGPGPQETQCF.